These T cell receptor beta chains were read from a single sample in a study of blood T cell repertoires in COVID-19. Repertoires were generated with immunoSEQ multiplex PCR, while TCRdb's copy carries only in-frame clones and drops some. The data contain 160,000 or so clones, about 80% of them seen just once; the ten biggest clones take up 8.4%. Sample: peripheral blood. These receptors came from a woman between 65 and 79 years old with acute or convalescent COVID-19. CDR3s include the opening cysteine and the closing phenylalanine or tryptophan. The D gene is left open where the match is weak. Size is omitted from some rows. Given values are once, few, many or a class for expanded clones.

J: TRBJ1-6; D: TRBD1; V: TRBV28; size: once; CDR3: CASSFSGTEYSPLHF; DNA: TGTGCCAGCAGTTTCAGTGGGACAGAATATTCACCCCTCCACTTT
J: TRBJ2-5; D: .; V: TRBV24-1; size: .; CDR3: CATSDLSRETQYF; DNA: TGTGCCACCAGTGATTTGTCTCGAGAGACCCAGTACTTC
J: TRBJ1-2; D: .; V: TRBV4-1; size: .; CDR3: CASSQDRVYGYTF; DNA: TGCGCCAGCAGCCAAGATCGCGTCTATGGCTACACCTTC
J: TRBJ2-1; D: TRBD1; V: TRBV11-1; size: .; CDR3: CASSLRVTGGNEQFF; DNA: TGTGCCAGCAGCTTAAGAGTGACAGGGGGCAATGAGCAGTTCTTC
J: TRBJ1-6; D: .; V: TRBV3-1/TRBV3-2; size: .; CDR3: CASPLRRCYNSPLHF; DNA: TGTGCCAGCCCTCTCAGGCGCTGCTATAATTCACCCCTCCACTTT
J: TRBJ2-1; D: TRBD2; V: TRBV9; size: .; CDR3: CASSVDLAGKRNNEQFF; DNA: TGTGCCAGCAGCGTAGATTTAGCGGGAAAGAGAAACAATGAGCAGTTCTTC
J: TRBJ1-2; D: .; V: TRBV6-4; size: .; CDR3: CASSDLDSIYGYTF; DNA: TGTGCCAGCAGTGACTTGGACAGTATCTATGGCTACACCTTC
J: TRBJ2-3; D: .; V: TRBV28; size: .; CDR3: CASSGTSLWADTQYF; DNA: TGTGCCAGCAGTGGAACTAGTCTCTGGGCAGATACGCAGTATTTT
J: TRBJ2-3; D: TRBD1; V: TRBV5-1; size: .; CDR3: CASSLDLTGGTDTQYF; DNA: TGCGCCAGCAGCTTGGATCTTACAGGGGGCACAGATACGCAGTATTTT
J: TRBJ1-6; D: .; V: TRBV15; size: .; CDR3: CATSRGSRQSGSYNSPLHF; DNA: TGTGCCACCAGCAGGGGGTCGAGGCAGAGCGGCTCCTATAATTCACCCCTCCACTTT
J: TRBJ2-7; D: TRBD2; V: TRBV11-3; size: .; CDR3: CASSLTSSGKEQYF; DNA: TGTGCCAGCAGCCTGACTAGTAGCGGGAAGGAGCAGTACTTC
J: TRBJ2-1; D: TRBD1; V: TRBV6-5; size: .; CDR3: CASSRDRGYEQFF; DNA: TGTGCCAGCAGTCGGGACAGGGGCTATGAGCAGTTCTTC
J: TRBJ2-2; D: .; V: TRBV5-5; size: once; CDR3: CASSLAQTNTGELFF; DNA: TGTGCCAGCAGCTTGGCACAGACGAACACCGGGGAGCTGTTTTTT
J: TRBJ1-6; D: TRBD1; V: TRBV5-1; size: .; CDR3: CASSVDRVNSPLHF; DNA: TGCGCCAGCAGCGTAGACAGGGTCAATTCACCCCTCCACTTT
J: TRBJ2-7; D: .; V: TRBV28; size: .; CDR3: CASKREYYEQYF; DNA: TGTGCCAGCAAGAGGGAGTACTACGAGCAGTACTTC
J: TRBJ1-1; D: .; V: TRBV6-2/TRBV6-3; size: .; CDR3: CASSSHLPLFEAFF; DNA: TGTGCCAGCAGTTCGCACCTCCCACTTTTTGAAGCTTTCTTT
J: TRBJ2-7; D: .; V: TRBV7-2; size: .; CDR3: CASSHSGVPYEQYF; DNA: .